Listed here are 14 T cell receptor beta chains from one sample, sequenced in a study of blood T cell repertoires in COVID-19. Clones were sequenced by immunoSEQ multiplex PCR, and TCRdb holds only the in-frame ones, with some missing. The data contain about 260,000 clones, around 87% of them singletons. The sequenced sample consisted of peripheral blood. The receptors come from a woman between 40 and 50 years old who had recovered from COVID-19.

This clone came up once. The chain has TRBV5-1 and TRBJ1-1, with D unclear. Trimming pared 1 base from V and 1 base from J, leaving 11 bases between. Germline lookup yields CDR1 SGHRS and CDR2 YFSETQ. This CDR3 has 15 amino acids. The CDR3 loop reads CASSLLGARNTEAFF. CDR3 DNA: TGCGCCAGCAGCTTGCTGGGAGCGAGGAACACTGAAGCTTTCTTT.

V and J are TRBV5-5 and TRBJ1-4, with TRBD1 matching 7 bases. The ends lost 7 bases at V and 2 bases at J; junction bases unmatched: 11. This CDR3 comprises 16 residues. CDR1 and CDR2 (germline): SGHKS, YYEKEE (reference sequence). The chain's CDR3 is CASSTGPVGTNEKLFF. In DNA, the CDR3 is TGTGCCAGCTCGACAGGGCCCGTGGGGACTAATGAAAAACTGTTTTTT.

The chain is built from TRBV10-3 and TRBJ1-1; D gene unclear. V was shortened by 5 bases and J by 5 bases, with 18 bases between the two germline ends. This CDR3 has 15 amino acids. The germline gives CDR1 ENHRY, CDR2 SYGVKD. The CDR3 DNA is TGTGCCATCAGTACTAACGGGGTAAGAGGAACTGAAGCTTTCTTT. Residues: CAISTNGVRGTEAFF.

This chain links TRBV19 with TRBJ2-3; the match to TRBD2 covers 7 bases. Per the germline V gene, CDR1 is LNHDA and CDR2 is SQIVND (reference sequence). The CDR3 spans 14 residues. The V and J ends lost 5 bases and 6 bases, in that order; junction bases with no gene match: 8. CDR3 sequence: CASSARLAQDTQYF. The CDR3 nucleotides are TGTGCCAGTAGTGCGCGACTAGCACAGGATACGCAGTATTTT.

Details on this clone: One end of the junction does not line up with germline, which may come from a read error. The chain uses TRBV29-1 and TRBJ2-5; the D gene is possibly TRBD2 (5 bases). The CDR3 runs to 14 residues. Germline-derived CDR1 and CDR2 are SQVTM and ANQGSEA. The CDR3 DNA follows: TGCAGCGTGGTCCCGACTAACCGCCAAGAGCCCCAGTACTTC. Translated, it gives CSVVPTNRQEPQYF.

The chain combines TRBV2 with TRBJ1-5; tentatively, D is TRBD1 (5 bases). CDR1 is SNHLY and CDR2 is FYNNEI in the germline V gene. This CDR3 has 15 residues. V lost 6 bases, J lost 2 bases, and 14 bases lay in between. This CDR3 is CASRDMQGGNQPQHF. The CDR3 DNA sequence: TGTGCCAGCAGAGATATGCAGGGTGGCAATCAGCCCCAGCATTTT.

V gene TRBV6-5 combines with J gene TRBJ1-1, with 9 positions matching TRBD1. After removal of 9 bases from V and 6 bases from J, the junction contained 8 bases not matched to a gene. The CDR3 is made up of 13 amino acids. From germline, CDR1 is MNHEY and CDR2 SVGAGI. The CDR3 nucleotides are TGTGCCAGTTCGACAGGGGGGAGAGCTGAAGCTTTCTTT. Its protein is CASSTGGRAEAFF.

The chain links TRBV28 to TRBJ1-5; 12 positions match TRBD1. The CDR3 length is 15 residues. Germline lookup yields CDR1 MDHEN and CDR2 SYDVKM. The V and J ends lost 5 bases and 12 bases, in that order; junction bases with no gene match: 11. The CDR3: CASSHRDRGRGGQHF. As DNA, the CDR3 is TGTGCCAGCAGTCACCGGGACAGGGGGCGGGGTGGCCAGCATTTT. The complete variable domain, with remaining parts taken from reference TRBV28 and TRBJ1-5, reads DVKVTQSSRYLVKRTGEKVFLECVQDMDHENMFWYRQDPGLGLRLIYFSYDVKMKEKGDIPEGYSVSREKKERFSLILESASTNQTSMYLCASSHRDRGRGGQHFGDGTRLSIL.

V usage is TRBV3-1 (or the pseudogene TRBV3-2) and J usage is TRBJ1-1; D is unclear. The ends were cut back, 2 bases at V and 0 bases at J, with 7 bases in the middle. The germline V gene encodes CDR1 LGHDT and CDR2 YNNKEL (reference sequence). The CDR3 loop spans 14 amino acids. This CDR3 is CASSQRRMNTEAFF. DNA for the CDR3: TGTGCCAGCAGCCAACGCAGGATGAACACTGAAGCTTTCTTT.

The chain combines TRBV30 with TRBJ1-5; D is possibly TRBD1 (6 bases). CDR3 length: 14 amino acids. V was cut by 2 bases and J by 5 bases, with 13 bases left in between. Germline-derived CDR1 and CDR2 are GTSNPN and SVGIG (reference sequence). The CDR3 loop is CAWSLRDTDQPQHF. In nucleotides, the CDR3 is TGTGCCTGGAGTCTCCGGGACACAGATCAGCCCCAGCATTTT.

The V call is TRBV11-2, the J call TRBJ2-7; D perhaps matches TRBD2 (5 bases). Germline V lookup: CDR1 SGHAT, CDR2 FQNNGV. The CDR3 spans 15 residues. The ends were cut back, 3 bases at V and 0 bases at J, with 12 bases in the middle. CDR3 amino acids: CASSFSRGSSYEQYF. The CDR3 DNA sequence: TGTGCCAGCAGCTTTTCGCGTGGGAGCTCCTACGAGCAGTACTTC.

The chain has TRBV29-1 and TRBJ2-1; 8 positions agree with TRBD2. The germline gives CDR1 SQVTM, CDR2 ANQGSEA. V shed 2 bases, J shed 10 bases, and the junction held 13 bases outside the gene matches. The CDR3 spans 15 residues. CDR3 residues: CSVELHSSGGFEQFF. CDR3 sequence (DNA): TGCAGCGTTGAACTTCATTCCAGCGGGGGTTTCGAGCAGTTCTTC.

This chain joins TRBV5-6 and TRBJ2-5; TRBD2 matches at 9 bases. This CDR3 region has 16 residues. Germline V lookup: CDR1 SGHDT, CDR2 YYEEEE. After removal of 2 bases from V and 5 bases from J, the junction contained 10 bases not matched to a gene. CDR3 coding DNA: TGTGCCAGCAGCTTATGGCGCGGGGGGGTTTGGGAGACCCAGTACTTC. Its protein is CASSLWRGGVWETQYF.

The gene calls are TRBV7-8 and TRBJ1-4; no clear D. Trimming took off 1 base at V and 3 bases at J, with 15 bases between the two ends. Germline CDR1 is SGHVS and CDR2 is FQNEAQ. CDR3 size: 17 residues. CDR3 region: CASSLGGPYLANEKLFF. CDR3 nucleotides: TGTGCCAGCAGCTTAGGCGGCCCATACCTGGCTAATGAAAAACTGTTTTTT.